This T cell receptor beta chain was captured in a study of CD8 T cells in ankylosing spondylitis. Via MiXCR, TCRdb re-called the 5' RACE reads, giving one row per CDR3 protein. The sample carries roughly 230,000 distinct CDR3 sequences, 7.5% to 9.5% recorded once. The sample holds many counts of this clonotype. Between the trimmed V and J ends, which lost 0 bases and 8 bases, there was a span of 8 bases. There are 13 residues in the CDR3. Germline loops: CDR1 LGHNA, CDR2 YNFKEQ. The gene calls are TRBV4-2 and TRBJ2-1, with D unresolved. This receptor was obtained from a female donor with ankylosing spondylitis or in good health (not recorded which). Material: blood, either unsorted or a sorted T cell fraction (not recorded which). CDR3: CASSQDNGYEQFF. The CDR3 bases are TGTGCCAGCAGCCAAGATAACGGGTATGAGCAGTTCTTC.